This T cell receptor beta chain was identified during a study of T cell changes during pregnancy in multiple sclerosis. V lost 3 bases to trimming and J lost 8 bases; unmatched junction nucleotides: 7. Germline V lookup: CDR1 MDHEN, CDR2 SYDVKM. There are 16 residues in the CDR3. Produced via immunoSEQ multiplex PCR; TCRdb's table is partial and in-frame only. The sample shows around 39,000 clones, about 92% of them seen only once. The gene calls are TRBV28 and TRBJ2-1, with 13 bases that match TRBD2. The TCR sequence derives from a female donor with multiple sclerosis, enrolled in a pregnancy study. The sequencing here drew on CD8+ T cells from peripheral blood mononuclear cells, taken before pregnancy. The CDR3 reads CASSLETSGRLHEQFF. In DNA form, the CDR3 reads TGTGCCAGCAGTTTGGAGACTAGCGGGAGGCTCCATGAGCAGTTCTTC.